This entry lists 12 T cell receptor beta chains sequenced from one sample in a study of T-cell memory formation after mild COVID-19. TCRdb called the 5' RACE reads again in MiXCR, with one record for every CDR3 protein. The repertoire consists of fewer than 250,000 distinct CDR3 sequences, with roughly 27% occurring once and the leading ten covering approximately 10%. Material for sequencing was PBMCs or a T cell subset sorted from them (not recorded which). The origin of the receptors is an adult woman who had mild COVID-19 (a few samples of this study predate the infection). Cell type and time point are not known.

CDR3: CASRFREQETQYF. The CDR3 DNA reads as TGCGCCAGCAGATTCCGCGAGCAAGAGACCCAGTACTTC. The chain carries TRBV5-1 and TRBJ2-5; D call uncertain. Trimming removed 5 bases from V and 2 bases from J, with 10 bases in between. Germline values: CDR1 SGHRS, CDR2 YFSETQ. The CDR3 runs 13 residues.

This clonotype was counted a few times. This CDR3 is CASSFGTRADTQYF. The CDR3 nucleotides read TGTGCCAGCAGCTTTGGGACTAGGGCAGATACGCAGTATTTT. The chain joins TRBV11-3 to TRBJ2-3; 8 nucleotides line up with TRBD2. Trimming at V came to 3 bases and at J to 4 bases, leaving 3 bases not matched to a gene. Germline values: CDR1 SGHNT, CDR2 YENEEA. The CDR3 sequence is 14 residues long.

The J gene is TRBJ1-2, the V gene TRBV9; D not certain. The CDR3 runs 15 residues. Germline loops: CDR1 SGDLS, CDR2 YYNGEE. V gave up 0 bases and J gave up 6 bases, with 15 bases separating them. CDR3 protein: CASSVAHRKLNGYTF. The DNA for the CDR3 is TGTGCCAGCAGCGTAGCCCACAGAAAATTGAATGGCTACACCTTC. The full variable domain, with the rest looked up from reference TRBV9 and TRBJ1-2, is DSGVTQTPKHLITATGQRVTLRCSPRSGDLSVYWYQQSLDQGLQFLIQYYNGEERAKGNILERFSAQQFPDLHSELNLSSLELGDSALYFCASSVAHRKLNGYTFGSGTRLTVV.

The V and J genes are TRBV29-1 and TRBJ2-2; possible D gene TRBD1, 7 bases. The V gene's germline CDR1 is SQVTM and CDR2 ANQGSEA. The CDR3 loop spans 15 amino acids. Trimming removed 6 bases from V and 4 bases from J, with 18 bases in between. CDR3 residues: CSVGGQALGTGELFF. The CDR3 nucleotides read TGCAGCGTGGGAGGACAGGCTCTGGGCACCGGGGAGCTGTTTTTT.

The chain carries TRBV29-1 and TRBJ1-2; D perhaps matches TRBD1 (6 bases). Germline V gives CDR1 SQVTM, CDR2 ANQGSEA. The CDR3 loop spans 14 amino acids. V was clipped by 4 bases and J by 2 bases, with 14 bases between them. The CDR3: CSVVPGHRNYGYTF. The CDR3 DNA sequence: TGCAGCGTTGTACCGGGACACCGAAACTATGGCTACACCTTC.

The rearrangement uses TRBV5-1 and TRBJ2-6; the D gene is possibly TRBD1 (6 bases). V was shortened by 4 bases and J by 4 bases, with 12 bases between the two germline ends. CDR3 length: 15 residues. Germline values: CDR1 SGHRS, CDR2 YFSETQ. In nucleotides, the CDR3 is TGCGCCAGCAGCGTTCAGGGGAGAGGGGCCAACGTCCTGACTTTC. This sequence encodes CASSVQGRGANVLTF.

The chain uses TRBV18 and TRBJ2-1; weak D call: TRBD1 (5 bases). There are 16 residues in the CDR3. V lost 0 bases, J lost 4 bases, and 13 bases lay in between. Germline CDR1 is KGHSH and CDR2 is LQKENI. DNA for the CDR3: TGTGCCAGCTCACCACCGAATAGGGGCCGATACAATGAGCAGTTCTTC. It codes for CASSPPNRGRYNEQFF.

This chain connects TRBV6-2 or TRBV6-3 to TRBJ2-4; D is ambiguous. V lost 8 bases to trimming and J lost 1 base, with 15 bases between them. This CDR3 has 15 residues. Looked up from germline, CDR1 is MNHEY and CDR2 is SVGEGT. CDR3 region: CASSAVRRAKNIQYF. In nucleotides, the CDR3 is TGTGCCAGCTCCGCCGTCAGGCGGGCCAAAAACATTCAGTACTTC.

This clonotype was seen more than once but under ten times. V is TRBV19 and J is TRBJ2-1, with D possibly being TRBD1 or TRBD2 (5 bases each). The CDR3 sequence is 15 residues long. V was clipped by 3 bases and J by 5 bases, with 14 bases between them. Germline CDR1 is LNHDA and CDR2 is SQIVND (reference sequence). CDR3 loop: CASSITGTKNNEQFF. The CDR3, as DNA: TGTGCCAGTAGTATTACCGGGACCAAGAACAATGAGCAGTTCTTC.

The V gene is TRBV9, the J gene TRBJ1-1; possibly TRBD1 for D (5 bases). Per germline, CDR1 SGDLS and CDR2 YYNGEE. V shed 0 bases and J shed 7 bases, with 10 bases lying between them. This CDR3 has 13 residues. CDR3 loop: CASSVVGAGEAFF. The CDR3 DNA sequence: TGTGCCAGCAGCGTAGTTGGGGCGGGTGAAGCTTTCTTT.

This clonotype was seen a single time. This chain uses TRBV28 with TRBJ2-7; D may be TRBD2 (5 bases). Germline V gene lookup returns CDR1 MDHEN and CDR2 SYDVKM. V lost 4 bases and J 4 bases, leaving 14 bases between the germline ends. The CDR3 is 14 residues long. The chain's CDR3 is CASSSPEGLYEQYF. In DNA form, the CDR3 reads TGTGCCAGCAGTTCCCCCGAGGGTCTATACGAGCAGTACTTC.

This clonotype was seen more than once but under ten times. The chain has TRBV3-1 and TRBJ2-6, with a tentative D call TRBD1 (5 bases). Germline assignment: CDR1 LGHDT and CDR2 YNNKEL (reference sequence). V lost 1 base to trimming and J lost 0 bases, with 10 bases between them. The CDR3 length is 17 residues. Here the CDR3 DNA reads TGTGCCAGCAGCCAAGTGGCAGGGCCCTCTGGGGCCAACGTCCTGACTTTC. Protein product: CASSQVAGPSGANVLTF.